Listed here are 21 T cell receptor beta chains from one sample, sequenced in a study of cytomegalovirus exposure and HLA in healthy donors. TCRdb keeps only in-frame clones here, not all; method: immunoSEQ multiplex PCR. This sample has approximately 58,000 clones, with around 94% found just once. Sequenced: PBMCs. These receptor sequences come from a man aged 18-30 years in good health and CMV-seronegative.

The V call is TRBV11-2, the J call TRBJ2-1; D is possibly TRBD1 (5 bases). This CDR3 has 15 amino acids. Trimming pared 5 bases from V and 4 bases from J, leaving 15 bases between. Per the germline V gene, CDR1 is SGHAT and CDR2 is FQNNGV. DNA of the CDR3: TGTGCCAGCAGCGGCCTGCGAGGACAATACAATGAGCAGTTCTTC. Translated, it gives CASSGLRGQYNEQFF.

The chain uses TRBV28 and TRBJ1-1, with D hard to call. Germline V gene lookup returns CDR1 MDHEN and CDR2 SYDVKM. CDR3 length equals 12 residues. Trimming took 3 bases from V and 3 from J, leaving 5 bases between them. The CDR3 loop reads CASSLRDTEAFF. The CDR3 DNA follows: TGTGCCAGCAGTTTGAGGGACACTGAAGCTTTCTTT.

CDR3 residues: CASSQERGYATEAFF. CDR3 coding DNA: TGCGCCAGCAGCCAAGAAAGGGGCTATGCCACTGAAGCTTTCTTT. The gene calls are TRBV4-1 and TRBJ1-1; TRBD1 might be the D (5 bases). Germline values: CDR1 MGHRA, CDR2 YSYEKL. The CDR3 runs 15 residues. V gave up 0 bases and J gave up 4 bases, with 12 bases separating them.

The chain uses TRBV5-8 and TRBJ2-3, with D tentatively TRBD1 (6 bases). This CDR3 is 13 amino acids long. V was trimmed by 5 bases and J by 4 bases, leaving 11 bases between them. CDR1 SGHTS and CDR2 YDEGEE come from the germline V gene. The CDR3 loop reads CASSLTGADTQYF. As DNA, the CDR3 is TGTGCCAGCAGTTTGACAGGAGCAGATACGCAGTATTTT. The full variable domain, rest sourced from reference TRBV5-8 and TRBJ2-3, is EAGVTQSPTHLIKTRGQQATLRCSPISGHTSVYWYQQALGLGLQFLLWYDEGEERNRGNFPPRFSGRQFPNYSSELNVNALELEDSALYLCASSLTGADTQYFGPGTRLTVL.

This chain uses TRBV5-1 with TRBJ2-7, with unresolved D. The CDR3 is made up of 14 amino acids. V lost 2 bases, J lost 0 bases, and 9 bases lay in between. Germline V gene sequence: CDR1 SGHRS, CDR2 YFSETQ. The CDR3 is CASSLAFSSYEQYF. Here the CDR3 DNA reads TGCGCCAGCAGCTTAGCGTTCAGCTCCTACGAGCAGTACTTC.

Only one count was recorded for this clone. This rearrangement joins TRBV6-1 to TRBJ2-3; no clear D gene. This CDR3 region has 13 residues. Germline-derived CDR1 and CDR2 are MNHNS and SASEGT. V was cut by 1 base and J by 3 bases, with 5 bases left in between. In DNA form, the CDR3 reads TGTGCCAGCAGTGAAGTCTCTACAGATACGCAGTATTTT. Amino acids: CASSEVSTDTQYF.

The genes are TRBV12-5 and TRBJ1-1; tentatively, D is TRBD1 (5 bases). The CDR3 totals 20 residues. V lost 1 base to trimming and J lost 1 base, with 25 bases between them. CDR1 is LGHNT and CDR2 is FRNRAP in the germline V gene. For the CDR3, the DNA is TGTGCTAGTGGTTTGGCGAAAAATCTTCTCTCGACAGCGCCGAACACTGAAGCTTTCTTT. Its protein is CASGLAKNLLSTAPNTEAFF.

This chain joins TRBV27 and TRBJ1-1; no clear D. This CDR3 spans 13 amino acids. V dropped 8 bases and J dropped 6 bases, with 16 bases sitting between them. Looked up from germline, CDR1 is MNHEY and CDR2 is SMNVEV (reference sequence). CDR3 sequence reads: CASFSWEIPEAFF. The CDR3 DNA reads as TGTGCCAGCTTCTCATGGGAGATACCTGAAGCTTTCTTT.

V and J are TRBV25-1 and TRBJ1-1; D uncertain. Trimming pared 4 bases from V and 3 bases from J, leaving 9 bases between. The CDR3 covers 13 residues. Per the germline V gene, CDR1 is MGHDK and CDR2 is SYGVNS. The CDR3 sequence: CASSAHGDTEAFF. The CDR3 DNA follows: TGTGCCAGCAGTGCGCACGGGGACACTGAAGCTTTCTTT. The whole variable domain, remainder taken from reference TRBV25-1 and TRBJ1-1, is EADIYQTPRYLVIGTGKKITLECSQTMGHDKMYWYQQDPGMELHLIHYSYGVNSTEKGDLSSESTVSRIRTEHFPLTLESARPSHTSQYLCASSAHGDTEAFFGQGTRLTVV.

The rearrangement joins TRBV28 to TRBJ2-7; 8 bases map to TRBD1. The ends lost 3 bases at V and 5 bases at J; junction bases unmatched: 6. Germline loops: CDR1 MDHEN, CDR2 SYDVKM. This CDR3 spans 14 amino acids. CDR3 in DNA: TGTGCCAGCAGTTTTGGGGGACAGGAAAACGAGCAGTACTTC. It translates to CASSFGGQENEQYF. The full variable domain, in which reference TRBV28 and TRBJ2-7 provide the parts outside the CDR3, is DVKVTQSSRYLVKRTGEKVFLECVQDMDHENMFWYRQDPGLGLRLIYFSYDVKMKEKGDIPEGYSVSREKKERFSLILESASTNQTSMYLCASSFGGQENEQYFGPGTRLTVT.

The J gene is TRBJ2-1, the V gene TRBV10-3; 10 nucleotides match TRBD2. Germline lookup yields CDR1 ENHRY and CDR2 SYGVKD. This CDR3 has 19 amino acids. J gave up 2 bases and V 5 bases, and 15 bases lay outside the gene matches. CDR3: CAISLRGTSVTSPYNEQFF. CDR3 sequence (DNA): TGTGCCATCAGTCTTCGTGGGACTAGCGTCACGAGCCCCTACAATGAGCAGTTCTTC.

Points on this clone: Its ends do not fully match the called genes, so a read error is possible. The genes are TRBV10-3 and TRBJ1-2; D is ambiguous. This CDR3 region has 15 residues. The germline CDR1 and CDR2 sequences are ENHRY and SYGVKD. The CDR3 sequence: CVISESIGAGYGYTF. In DNA, the CDR3 is TGTGTCATCAGTGAGTCGATCGGTGCAGGCTATGGCTACACCTTC.

This clone appeared a single time. The J gene is TRBJ1-1, the V gene TRBV27; TRBD1 matches 7 bases. Germline CDR1 is MNHEY and CDR2 is SMNVEV (reference sequence). V shed 5 bases, J shed 4 bases, and the junction held 4 bases outside the gene matches. This CDR3 contains 13 residues. The DNA for the CDR3 is TGTGCCAGCAGTCCAACAGGGGCCACTGAAGCTTTCTTT. Amino acid sequence: CASSPTGATEAFF.

The V gene is TRBV5-1, the J gene TRBJ2-7; weak D call: TRBD2 (6 bases). The V gene lost 0 bases and the J gene lost 3 bases, with 13 bases spanning the gap. Germline CDR1 is SGHRS and CDR2 is YFSETQ. The CDR3 sequence is 15 residues long. The CDR3 here is CASSLEVGGGYEQYF. For the CDR3, the DNA is TGCGCCAGCAGCTTGGAGGTGGGAGGCGGCTACGAGCAGTACTTC. Filled out from reference TRBV5-1 and TRBJ2-7, the complete variable domain reads KAGVTQTPRYLIKTRGQQVTLSCSPISGHRSVSWYQQTPGQGLQFLFEYFSETQRNKGNFPGRFSGRQFSNSRSEMNVSTLELGDSALYLCASSLEVGGGYEQYFGPGTRLTVT.

This clone was recorded only once. This chain joins TRBV5-6 and TRBJ2-2; unclear D gene. Trimming pared 1 base from V and 5 bases from J, leaving 15 bases between. Germline CDR1 SGHDT, CDR2 YYEEEE. The CDR3 runs to 16 residues. The CDR3 protein is CASSLLQVAPTGELFF. In DNA form, the CDR3 reads TGTGCCAGCAGCTTGCTGCAGGTCGCCCCTACCGGGGAGCTGTTTTTT.

The rearrangement links TRBV14 to TRBJ2-1; 11 positions match TRBD1. The junction had 11 bases not matched to a gene; V was cut back by 7 bases and J by 6 bases. Germline CDR1 reads SGHDN; CDR2 reads FVKESK. CDR3 length: 16 residues. The CDR3 region is CASTRTGQGGVNEQFF. In nucleotides, the CDR3 is TGTGCCAGCACCCGGACGGGACAGGGGGGGGTCAATGAGCAGTTCTTC.

The V gene is TRBV7-9, the J gene TRBJ1-4, with D uncertain. Germline CDR1 is SEHNR and CDR2 is FQNEAQ (reference sequence). V shed 0 bases and J shed 7 bases, with 15 bases lying between them. The CDR3 length is 16 residues. The CDR3 sequence is CASSLADGGDREKLFF. The CDR3 DNA follows: TGTGCCAGCAGCTTAGCGGATGGCGGGGATCGTGAAAAACTGTTTTTT.

This chain uses TRBV11-3 with TRBJ1-1, with 7 bases identical to TRBD1. The germline gives CDR1 SGHNT, CDR2 YENEEA. The CDR3 length is 15 residues. The V and J ends lost 6 bases and 3 bases, in that order; junction bases with no gene match: 10. The CDR3 coding sequence is TGTGCCAGCAGGATAAGACAGGGCCGAGACACTGAAGCTTTCTTT. This sequence encodes CASRIRQGRDTEAFF.

This clone appeared once. V and J are TRBV9 and TRBJ2-3; possible D gene TRBD2, 6 bases. CDR3 length: 15 amino acids. Trimming removed 0 bases at V and 4 bases at J, with 12 bases between. Germline CDR1 and CDR2: SGDLS and YYNGEE. The CDR3 reads CASSVAGGSPDTQYF. The CDR3 DNA reads TGTGCCAGCAGCGTAGCTGGAGGGAGCCCAGATACGCAGTATTTT. Full variable domain (rest looked up from reference TRBV9 and TRBJ2-3): DSGVTQTPKHLITATGQRVTLRCSPRSGDLSVYWYQQSLDQGLQFLIQYYNGEERAKGNILERFSAQQFPDLHSELNLSSLELGDSALYFCASSVAGGSPDTQYFGPGTRLTVL.

V usage is TRBV30 and J usage is TRBJ2-7; a weak D match, TRBD2 (5 bases). The CDR3 is 14 residues long. CDR1 GTSNPN and CDR2 SVGIG come from the germline V gene (reference sequence). V lost 0 bases, J lost 2 bases, and 11 bases lay in between. CDR3 bases: TGTGCCTGGAGTGTACGGGGTCGCGCCTACGAGCAGTACTTC. Its translation is CAWSVRGRAYEQYF.

The chain employs TRBV5-1 and TRBJ2-1; D possibly corresponds to TRBD2 (6 bases). This CDR3 is built from 17 residues. V lost 0 bases and J 6 bases, leaving 19 bases between the germline ends. The V gene's germline CDR1 is SGHRS and CDR2 YFSETQ. The CDR3, as DNA: TGCGCCAGCAGCTTGGATGTCCGGGGACTGACGACCAATGAGCAGTTCTTC. As protein: CASSLDVRGLTTNEQFF. Drawing the rest from reference TRBV5-1 and TRBJ2-1, the complete variable domain is KAGVTQTPRYLIKTRGQQVTLSCSPISGHRSVSWYQQTPGQGLQFLFEYFSETQRNKGNFPGRFSGRQFSNSRSEMNVSTLELGDSALYLCASSLDVRGLTTNEQFFGPGTRLTVL.